This passage covers 23 T cell receptor beta chains from one sample sequenced in a study of blood T cell repertoires in COVID-19 (dated by TCRdb to the early 2020s). Libraries were constructed by the immunoSEQ multiplex PCR assay. TCRdb limited this immuneACCESS table to in-frame rearrangements with V and J called. A share of clones is missing; checked studies link under half to unresolved V genes, and the rest is unexplained. This sample is represented by about 200,000 clones; around 87% of them were singletons. The ten most abundant clones make up about 3% of the sample. Sequenced: peripheral blood. The receptors were sampled from a man between 60 and 70 years old with acute or convalescent COVID-19.

The chain has TRBV6-5 and TRBJ1-6; TRBD1 matches at 7 bases. Germline V CDR1 and CDR2: MNHEY, SVGAGI. This CDR3 is 16 amino acids long. Losses at the gene ends were 4 bases for V and 7 bases for J; bases not matched to a gene: 10. The CDR3 region is CASSWTRTGGNSPLHF. In DNA, the CDR3 is TGTGCCAGCAGTTGGACTCGGACAGGTGGGAATTCACCCCTCCACTTT.

This chain connects TRBV28 to TRBJ1-5, with a weak D call TRBD1 (6 bases). This CDR3 comprises 12 residues. Germline loops: CDR1 MDHEN, CDR2 SYDVKM. V was pared by 5 bases and J by 11 bases, with 13 bases between. The CDR3 region has the DNA TGTGCCAGCAGTAGGGGGTTTGTGGCCCAGCATTTT. It yields the protein CASSRGFVAQHF.

This sequence joins TRBV5-5 and TRBJ1-1; no firm D call. The CDR3 has 13 residues. Trimming shortened V by 1 base and J by 1 base, and 5 bases separated the two germline ends. Germline values: CDR1 SGHKS, CDR2 YYEKEE (reference sequence). The DNA for the CDR3 is TGTGCCAGCAGCTTGACCGGGAACACTGAAGCTTTCTTT. Translating gives CASSLTGNTEAFF.

This clone was seen a single time. The chain couples TRBV7-9 to TRBJ1-1; D unclear. Germline-derived CDR1 and CDR2 are SEHNR and FQNEAQ (reference sequence). CDR3 length: 17 amino acids. V was shortened by 0 bases and J by 6 bases, with 20 bases between the two germline ends. The CDR3 nucleotides are TGTGCCAGCAGCTTAGCGTTGTCCGATTTTCGGGAAGCTGAAGCTTTCTTT. Protein sequence: CASSLALSDFREAEAFF.

The V gene is TRBV9, the J gene TRBJ2-5; 8 bases fit TRBD2. Germline trimming cut 4 bases from V and 5 bases from J; bases unmatched to any gene: 22. This CDR3 has 19 residues. Germline values: CDR1 SGDLS, CDR2 YYNGEE. The CDR3 reads CASSSHGGLETDPLETQYF. The CDR3 region has the DNA TGTGCCAGCAGCTCCCACGGGGGACTAGAGACCGATCCTTTGGAGACCCAGTACTTC.

This chain uses TRBV11-2 with TRBJ2-5; TRBD2 aligns across 9 bases. This CDR3 has 19 residues. Germline loops: CDR1 SGHAT, CDR2 FQNNGV. With 1 base clipped from V and 0 bases from J, the junction kept 12 bases outside the gene matches. The CDR3 coding sequence is TGTGCCAGCAGCTTAGCTTGGTCTAGCGGGGTCCCAAACCAAGAGACCCAGTACTTC. Translating it yields CASSLAWSSGVPNQETQYF. The full variable domain, completed using reference TRBV11-2 and TRBJ2-5, is EAGVAQSPRYKIIEKRQSVAFWCNPISGHATLYWYQQILGQGPKLLIQFQNNGVVDDSQLPKDRFSAERLKGVDSTLKIQPAKLEDSAVYLCASSLAWSSGVPNQETQYFGPGTRLLVL.

This clone was seen repeatedly, ten times or more. The chain joins TRBV7-2 to TRBJ2-5; 11 nucleotides agree with TRBD2. V shed 5 bases, J shed 9 bases, and the junction held 11 bases outside the gene matches. The CDR3 runs to 15 residues. Germline V gene data show CDR1 as SGHTA and CDR2 as FQGNSA. In nucleotides, the CDR3 is TGTGCCAGCAGCCCGGCCCCTAGCGGGGGGCGGCCCCAGTACTTC. The encoded protein is CASSPAPSGGRPQYF. The full variable domain, in which reference TRBV7-2 and TRBJ2-5 provide the parts outside the CDR3, is GAGVSQSPSNKVTEKGKDVELRCDPISGHTALYWYRQSLGQGLEFLIYFQGNSAPDKSGLPSDRFSAERTGGSVSTLTIQRTQQEDSAVYLCASSPAPSGGRPQYFGPGTRLLVL.

The CDR3 loop reads CASSVGGANTGELFF. CDR3 coding DNA: TGTGCCAGCAGCGTTGGCGGGGCGAACACCGGGGAGCTGTTTTTT. The J gene is TRBJ2-2, the V gene TRBV9, with D possibly TRBD2 on 6 matching bases. The CDR3 loop spans 15 amino acids. V lost 2 bases and J 0 bases, leaving 8 bases between the germline ends. Germline CDR1 is SGDLS and CDR2 is YYNGEE. The full variable domain, its missing parts supplied by reference TRBV9 and TRBJ2-2, is DSGVTQTPKHLITATGQRVTLRCSPRSGDLSVYWYQQSLDQGLQFLIQYYNGEERAKGNILERFSAQQFPDLHSELNLSSLELGDSALYFCASSVGGANTGELFFGEGSRLTVL.

The chain uses TRBV2 and TRBJ2-6; D is undetermined. The CDR3 totals 14 residues. Deletions cut 5 bases from V and 0 bases from J, with 5 bases between. In germline, CDR1 is SNHLY, CDR2 FYNNEI. In nucleotides, the CDR3 is TGTGCCAGCAGTCTCAGCTCTGGGGCCAACGTCCTGACTTTC. Translation gives CASSLSSGANVLTF.

The rearrangement uses TRBV4-1 and TRBJ2-7, with 7 bases matching TRBD2. V lost 3 bases, J lost 3 bases, and 11 bases stayed unmatched. Germline V gene sequence: CDR1 MGHRA, CDR2 YSYEKL. CDR3 size: 16 residues. The CDR3 protein is CASSHMRRAGDYEQYF. The CDR3 nucleotides read TGCGCCAGCAGCCATATGCGCAGGGCGGGGGACTACGAGCAGTACTTC.

Only a few counts were recorded for this clone. V is TRBV6-5 and J is TRBJ2-3; D gene uncertain. The germline V gene has CDR1 MNHEY and CDR2 SVGAGI. The V end was cut by 7 bases, the J end by 2 bases, with 10 bases between. The CDR3 is 13 residues long. The chain's CDR3 is CASTPIDTDTQYF. The CDR3 nucleotides read TGTGCCAGCACCCCTATCGACACAGATACGCAGTATTTT.

V and J are TRBV6-1 and TRBJ1-1; D uncertain. The CDR3 covers 11 residues. V shed 5 bases and J shed 7 bases, with 8 bases lying between them. Per the germline V gene, CDR1 is MNHNS and CDR2 is SASEGT. The chain's CDR3 is CASSSRDEAFF. CDR3 DNA sequence: TGTGCCAGCAGTTCCCGGGATGAAGCTTTCTTT.

The chain joins TRBV29-1 to TRBJ2-3; D remains unclear. V lost 4 bases to trimming and J lost 7 bases, with 18 bases between them. This CDR3 is 14 amino acids long. CDR1 SQVTM and CDR2 ANQGSEA come from the germline V gene. This chain's CDR3 is CSVVILRSHNTQYF. In DNA, the CDR3 is TGCAGCGTTGTGATATTGCGGAGCCATAATACGCAGTATTTT.

This clone has only a few counts. J is TRBJ2-5 and V is TRBV3-1 (or the pseudogene TRBV3-2); maybe TRBD2 (6 bases). The CDR3 consists of 15 residues. Germline CDR1 and CDR2: LGHDT and YNNKEL (reference sequence). V lost 1 base and J 5 bases, leaving 14 bases between the germline ends. The CDR3 DNA reads as TGTGCCAGCAGCCAAGGGCGGACTACGGGGGAGACCCAGTACTTC. Protein: CASSQGRTTGETQYF.

The chain links TRBV7-6 to TRBJ1-1; a possible D gene is TRBD1 (5 bases). CDR1 is SGHVS and CDR2 is FNYEAQ in the germline V gene. This CDR3 is 15 amino acids long. V lost 5 bases and J 2 bases, leaving 15 bases between the germline ends. CDR3 sequence (DNA): TGTGCCAGCAGCAAAACATCAGGACAAAACACTGAAGCTTTCTTT. Its translation is CASSKTSGQNTEAFF.

The rearrangement joins TRBV4-3 to TRBJ1-4; D perhaps matches TRBD1 (5 bases). The CDR3 runs 14 residues. V lost 4 bases and J lost 8, with 14 bases in between. Germline CDR1 LGHNA, CDR2 YSLEER. The CDR3 region has the DNA TGCGCCAGCAGCCCCGGGGGGACCGTAGAAAAACTGTTTTTT. Encoded protein: CASSPGGTVEKLFF.

The sample holds one count of this clone. The rearrangement joins TRBV5-1 to TRBJ2-3; D is possibly TRBD1 (6 bases). CDR3 size: 15 residues. The ends were cut back, 5 bases at V and 0 bases at J, with 13 bases in the middle. The germline gives CDR1 SGHRS, CDR2 YFSETQ. Written as DNA, the CDR3 is TGCGCCAGCAGTTTTACAGGGACCAGCACAGATACGCAGTATTTT. Its translation: CASSFTGTSTDTQYF.

The chain combines TRBV6-6 with TRBJ2-7; TRBD1 matches at 11 bases. Germline CDR1 and CDR2: MNHNY and SVGAGI (reference sequence). V lost 6 bases to trimming and J lost 1 base; unmatched junction nucleotides: 5. The CDR3 is 15 amino acids. The CDR3 bases are TGTGCCAGCAGGGGCGGGACAGGGGGGTCCTACGAGCAGTACTTC. It yields the protein CASRGGTGGSYEQYF.

The chain carries TRBV9 and TRBJ2-2, with D possibly being TRBD2 (6 bases). Trimming removed 4 bases at V and 1 base at J, with 14 bases between. Germline CDR1 is SGDLS and CDR2 is YYNGEE. The CDR3 has 16 residues. The CDR3 reads CASSLRLEGNTGELFF. CDR3 bases: TGTGCCAGCAGCCTCCGACTAGAGGGGAACACCGGGGAGCTGTTTTTT.

Here the CDR3 DNA reads TGTGCCAGCGGAGGGGTATTAAATGAGCAGTTCTTC. It translates to CASGGVLNEQFF. The chain has TRBV2 and TRBJ2-1, with D perhaps matching TRBD2 (6 bases). The CDR3 consists of 12 residues. Germline V CDR1 and CDR2: SNHLY, FYNNEI. Trimming left V 8 bases short and J 7 bases short, with 12 bases between.

This sequence joins TRBV6-5 and TRBJ1-5, with TRBD1 matching over 7 bases. Germline CDR1 is MNHEY and CDR2 is SVGAGI. This CDR3 has 13 amino acids. With V trimmed by 8 bases and J by 3 bases, 4 bases remained unmatched. The CDR3 protein is CASRTGDNQPQHF. The CDR3 DNA is TGTGCCAGCCGCACAGGGGACAATCAGCCCCAGCATTTT.

This chain links TRBV6-4 with TRBJ1-5, with a weak D call TRBD1 (5 bases). The V end was cut by 0 bases, the J end by 10 bases, with 13 bases between. Germline CDR1 reads MRHNA; CDR2 reads SNTAGT. The CDR3 contains 14 residues. The CDR3 DNA is TGTGCCAGCAGTGACTCGTCGGGGGGGAAACCCCAGCATTTT. Residues: CASSDSSGGKPQHF.

This clone showed up just a few times. The chain has TRBV19 and TRBJ2-1, with 12 bases lining up with TRBD2. CDR1 and CDR2 (germline): LNHDA, SQIVND (reference sequence). The CDR3 consists of 19 residues. Losses at the gene ends were 7 bases for V and 3 bases for J; bases not matched to a gene: 16. The DNA of the CDR3 is TGTGCCAGTATAGGGTCTGGGCTAGCGGGGGGGCCCCTCTACAATGAGCAGTTCTTC. Amino acids: CASIGSGLAGGPLYNEQFF.